This entry describes one T cell receptor beta chain. What it binds is unknown. The record originates from a study of T cell responses to AZD1222 COVID-19 vaccine. Study observations and caveats: Donor demographics were predominantly white British with a female majority; clonal diversity may be underestimated. Repertoire collection took place solely once the T cell response had peaked. Spike-specific TCR breadth and depth rose after two AZD1222 doses.

Trimming took off 6 bases at V and 0 bases at J, with 11 bases between the two ends. The CDR3 sequence is 14 residues long. Germline-derived CDR1 and CDR2 are LNHDA and SQIVND (reference sequence). The assay was immunoSEQ multiplex PCR, and TCRdb's table has in-frame clones only and misses some. There are about 100,000 clones in the sample; just under 90% occur only once, and 3% to 4% lies in the top ten. The starting material was peripheral blood, obtained on day 0 of AZD1222 vaccination. The chain couples TRBV19 to TRBJ2-5; D unclear. This receptor was identified in an adult in good health. The CDR3 DNA reads as TGTGCCAGTAGCCCGTCGGGCTACCAAGAGACCCAGTACTTC. This translates into CASSPSGYQETQYF.